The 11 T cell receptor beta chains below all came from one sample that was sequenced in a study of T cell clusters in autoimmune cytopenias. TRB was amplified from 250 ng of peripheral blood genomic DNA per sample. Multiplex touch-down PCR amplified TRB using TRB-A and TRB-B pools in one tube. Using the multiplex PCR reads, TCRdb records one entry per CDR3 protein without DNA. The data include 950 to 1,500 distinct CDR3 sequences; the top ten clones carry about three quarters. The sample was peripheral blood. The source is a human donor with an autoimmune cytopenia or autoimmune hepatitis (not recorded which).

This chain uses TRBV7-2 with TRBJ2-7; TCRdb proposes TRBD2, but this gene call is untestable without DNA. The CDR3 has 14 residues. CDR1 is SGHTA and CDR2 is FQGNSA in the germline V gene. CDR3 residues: CASSLRAGGYEQYF.

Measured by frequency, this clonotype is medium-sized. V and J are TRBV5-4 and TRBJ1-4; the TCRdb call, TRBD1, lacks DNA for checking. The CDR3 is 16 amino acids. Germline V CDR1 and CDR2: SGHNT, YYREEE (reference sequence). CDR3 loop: CASSFSPGGRGEKLFF.

CDR3 sequence reads: CASSPWTDATGGYTF. This chain connects TRBV6-6 to TRBJ1-2; TCRdb reports TRBD1, a call that lacks DNA to check it against. Germline CDR1 is MNHNY and CDR2 is SVGAGI (reference sequence). CDR3 size: 15 residues.

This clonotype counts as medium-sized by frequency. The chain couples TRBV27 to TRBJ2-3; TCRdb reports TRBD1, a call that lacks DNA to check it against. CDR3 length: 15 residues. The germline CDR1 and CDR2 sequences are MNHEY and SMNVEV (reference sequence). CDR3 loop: CADYETGPSTDTQYF.

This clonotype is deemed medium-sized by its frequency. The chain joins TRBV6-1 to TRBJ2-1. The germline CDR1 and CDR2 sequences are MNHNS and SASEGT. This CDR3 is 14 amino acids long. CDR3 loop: CASSGQLSGNEQFF.

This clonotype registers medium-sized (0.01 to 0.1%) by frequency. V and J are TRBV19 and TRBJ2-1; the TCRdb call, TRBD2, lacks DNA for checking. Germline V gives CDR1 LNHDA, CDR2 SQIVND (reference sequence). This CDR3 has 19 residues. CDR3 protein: CASSPQTSGRLSSYNEQFF.

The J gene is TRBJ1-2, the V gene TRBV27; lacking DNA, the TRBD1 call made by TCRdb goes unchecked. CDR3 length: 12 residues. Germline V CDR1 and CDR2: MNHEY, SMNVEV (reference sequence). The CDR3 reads CASHGQGYGYTF.

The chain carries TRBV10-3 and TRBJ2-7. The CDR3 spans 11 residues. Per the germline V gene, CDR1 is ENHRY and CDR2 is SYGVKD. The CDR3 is CATLGNYEQYF.

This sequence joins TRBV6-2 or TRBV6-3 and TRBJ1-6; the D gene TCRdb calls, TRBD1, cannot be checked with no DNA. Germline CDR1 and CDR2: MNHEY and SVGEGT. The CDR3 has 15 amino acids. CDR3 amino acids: CASSYWEGMNSPLHF.

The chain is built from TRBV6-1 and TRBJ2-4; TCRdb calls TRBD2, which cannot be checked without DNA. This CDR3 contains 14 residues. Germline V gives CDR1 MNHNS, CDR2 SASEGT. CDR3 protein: CASSPGTSHGIQYF.

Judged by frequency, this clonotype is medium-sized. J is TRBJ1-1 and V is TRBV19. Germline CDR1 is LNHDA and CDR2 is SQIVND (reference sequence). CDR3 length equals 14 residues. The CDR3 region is CASSIASVRTEAFF.